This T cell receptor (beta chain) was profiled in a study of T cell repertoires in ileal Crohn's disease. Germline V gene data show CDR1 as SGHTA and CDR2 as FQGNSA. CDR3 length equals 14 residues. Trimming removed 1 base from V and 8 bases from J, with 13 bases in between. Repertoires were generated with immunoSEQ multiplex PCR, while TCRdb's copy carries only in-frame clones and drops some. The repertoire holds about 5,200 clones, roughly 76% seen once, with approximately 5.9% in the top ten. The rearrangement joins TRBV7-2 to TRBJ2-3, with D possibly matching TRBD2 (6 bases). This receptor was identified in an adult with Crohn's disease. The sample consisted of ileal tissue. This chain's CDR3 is CASSLEAGRGTQYF. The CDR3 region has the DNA TGTGCCAGCAGCTTAGAGGCGGGGCGGGGTACGCAGTATTTT.